One and the same sample provided the 17 T cell receptor beta chains below, sequenced in a study of cytomegalovirus exposure and HLA in healthy donors. PCR primers comprised 60 Vbeta and 13 Jbeta primers. Using immunoSEQ multiplex PCR, the repertoire was profiled, and TCRdb retains in-frame clones only, with some absent. The table lists some 180,000 clones, 78% of them singletons. Input material: PBMCs. Receptor source: a woman between 25 and 40 years old in good health and CMV-seropositive.

This sequence joins TRBV13 and TRBJ1-4; D gene unclear. The CDR3 is 13 amino acids. CDR1 is PRHDT and CDR2 is FYEKMQ in the germline V gene (reference sequence). The ends were cut back, 5 bases at V and 6 bases at J, with 10 bases in the middle. The CDR3, as DNA: TGTGCCAGCAGCACCTACGAGGATGAAAAACTGTTTTTT. Its protein product is CASSTYEDEKLFF.

This clone was detected once. The V and J genes are TRBV27 and TRBJ2-5, with 7 bases lining up with TRBD1. The J call may be incorrect, as the DNA end agrees better with TRBJ2-7. The germline gives CDR1 MNHEY, CDR2 SMNVEV (reference sequence). This CDR3 comprises 13 residues. CDR3 coding DNA: TGTGCCAGCAGTTTGGGACAGAACTACGAGCAGTACTTC. It encodes CASSLGQNYEQYF.

J is TRBJ1-5 and V is TRBV28; TRBD1 agrees at 10 bases. J lost 6 bases, V lost 4 bases, and 3 bases had no gene match. Germline CDR1 reads MDHEN; CDR2 reads SYDVKM. The CDR3 contains 14 residues. CDR3 protein: CASSSGTGVQPQHF. DNA of the CDR3: TGTGCCAGCAGTTCCGGGACAGGGGTTCAGCCCCAGCATTTT.

The V and J genes are TRBV10-3 and TRBJ2-1; TRBD1 aligns across 7 bases. CDR3 size: 15 residues. V shed 5 bases and J 4 bases; nucleotides not matched to a gene: 8. The germline CDR1 and CDR2 sequences are ENHRY and SYGVKD. This chain's CDR3 is CAISSATGVYNEQFF. The CDR3 nucleotides read TGTGCCATCAGTTCTGCCACAGGGGTATACAATGAGCAGTTCTTC.

V gene TRBV27 combines with J gene TRBJ1-5; D is possibly TRBD1 (6 bases). The CDR3 is 13 residues long. CDR1 and CDR2 (germline): MNHEY, SMNVEV (reference sequence). Trimming took 6 bases from V and 5 from J, leaving 11 bases between them. This chain's CDR3 is CASSRTEDQPQHF. Here the CDR3 DNA reads TGTGCCAGCAGCCGGACAGAGGATCAGCCCCAGCATTTT.

This clone has more than one count but fewer than ten. This chain connects TRBV11-2 to TRBJ2-7; D uncertain. This CDR3 has 12 residues. CDR1 SGHAT and CDR2 FQNNGV come from the germline V gene. V was trimmed by 6 bases and J by 9 bases, leaving 15 bases between them. The CDR3 coding sequence is TGTGCCAGCAGTTCAAACGCGGCTGGGCAGTACTTC. Its translation is CASSSNAAGQYF.

This clone was found once. The chain joins TRBV2 to TRBJ2-3; TRBD2 is a possible D gene (6 bases). The CDR3 consists of 13 residues. Germline lookup yields CDR1 SNHLY and CDR2 FYNNEI. Trimming stripped 3 bases from V and 4 bases from J, with 8 bases between. The CDR3: CASSDGGADTQYF. CDR3 sequence (DNA): TGTGCCAGCAGTGACGGGGGAGCAGATACGCAGTATTTT.

The chain combines TRBV6-5 with TRBJ1-5; 9 nucleotides agree with TRBD1. The V segment lost 4 bases and the J segment 7 bases; nucleotides outside the gene matches: 8. The CDR3 length is 15 residues. Germline CDR1 MNHEY, CDR2 SVGAGI. The chain's CDR3 is CASSSHRGRGQPQHF. CDR3 nucleotides: TGTGCCAGCAGTTCCCACAGGGGGCGCGGGCAGCCCCAGCATTTT.

This clone was picked up a small number of times. The chain joins TRBV9 to TRBJ2-5; D might be TRBD1 (5 bases). Deletions cut 0 bases from V and 4 bases from J, with 10 bases between. This CDR3 comprises 14 residues. Germline assignment: CDR1 SGDLS and CDR2 YYNGEE. This CDR3 reads CASSVDPGRETQYF. For the CDR3, the DNA is TGTGCCAGCAGCGTAGACCCAGGGCGAGAGACCCAGTACTTC.

CDR3 sequence (DNA): TGCGCCGGGCGTGCGGGGCAGTACTTC. This gives the protein CAGRAGQYF. The chain couples TRBV5-1 to TRBJ2-7, with D possibly being TRBD2 (5 bases). The V gene's germline CDR1 is SGHRS and CDR2 YFSETQ. The V and J ends lost 10 bases and 9 bases respectively, with 11 bases between them. The CDR3 length is 9 residues.

To note about this clone: Other DNA sequences within the sample encode an identical CDR3. The CDR3 bases are TGTGCCAGCAGCTCAACAGGGGGCGGCACAGATACGCAGTATTTT. Protein: CASSSTGGGTDTQYF. J is TRBJ2-3 and V is TRBV13, with 9 bases that match TRBD1. Germline-derived CDR1 and CDR2 are PRHDT and FYEKMQ (reference sequence). After removal of 4 bases from V and 1 base from J, the junction contained 3 bases not matched to a gene. The CDR3 runs 15 residues.

This clone occurred a few times. V is TRBV19 and J is TRBJ2-7, with 9 bases lining up with TRBD1. Germline V lookup: CDR1 LNHDA, CDR2 SQIVND (reference sequence). The CDR3 length is 17 residues. Germline trimming cut 8 bases from V and 3 bases from J; bases unmatched to any gene: 17. CDR3: CASHGEPTGTGFYEQYF. As DNA, the CDR3 is TGTGCCAGTCACGGGGAGCCGACCGGGACAGGGTTCTACGAGCAGTACTTC.

The chain couples TRBV9 to TRBJ2-7; 7 nucleotides match TRBD2. The V gene end was trimmed by 4 bases and the J gene end by 0 bases; junction bases not matched to a gene: 7. Germline V gives CDR1 SGDLS, CDR2 YYNGEE. The CDR3 is 15 residues long. The CDR3 is CASSKAGTLSYEQYF. As DNA, the CDR3 is TGTGCCAGCAGCAAAGCGGGGACCCTCTCCTACGAGCAGTACTTC.

The chain has TRBV9 and TRBJ2-3; no clear D. The CDR3 runs to 13 residues. Deletions cut 0 bases from V and 6 bases from J, with 8 bases between. CDR1 is SGDLS and CDR2 is YYNGEE in the germline V gene. CDR3 residues: CASSVAPEDTQYF. CDR3 DNA sequence: TGTGCCAGCAGCGTAGCGCCGGAGGATACGCAGTATTTT.

The chain combines TRBV28 with TRBJ1-4; 9 bases match TRBD1. Germline-derived CDR1 and CDR2 are MDHEN and SYDVKM. The CDR3 extends over 16 amino acids. V lost 5 bases, J lost 8 bases, and 12 bases stayed unmatched. DNA of the CDR3: TGTGCCAGCAGTCCGACGCCACAGGGGGCGGGAGAAAAACTGTTTTTT. Translation: CASSPTPQGAGEKLFF.

This clone was seen a single time. The V call is TRBV18, the J call TRBJ2-3, with TRBD2 matching 9 bases. With 2 bases clipped from V and 4 bases from J, the junction kept 4 bases outside the gene matches. Germline loops: CDR1 KGHSH, CDR2 LQKENI. The CDR3 has 15 amino acids. Here the CDR3 DNA reads TGTGCCAGCTCACCATCTAGCGGGGAGTCAGATACGCAGTATTTT. Translated: CASSPSSGESDTQYF. The full variable domain, in which reference TRBV18 and TRBJ2-3 provide the parts outside the CDR3, is NAGVMQNPRHLVRRRGQEARLRCSPMKGHSHVYWYRQLPEEGLKFMVYLQKENIIDESGMPKERFSAEFPKEGPSILRIQQVVRGDSAAYFCASSPSSGESDTQYFGPGTRLTVL.

The chain couples TRBV15 to TRBJ2-1; TRBD2 matches at 8 bases. CDR3 length: 16 residues. V trimming: 5 bases; J trimming: 1 base; junction bases outside the gene matches: 7. CDR1 is LNHNV, CDR2 YYDKDF, per germline (reference sequence). CDR3 residues: CATSRPGGFSYNEQFF. The CDR3 region has the DNA TGTGCCACCAGCCGACCGGGGGGGTTTTCCTACAATGAGCAGTTCTTC.